This T cell receptor beta chain was recorded in a study of control samples from healthy donors and cancer patients (dated by TCRdb to about 2020). For this clone: It has no known antigen specificity. Per-base qualities were not stored, and no clone one base away is much larger.

Receptors were amplified or captured by the immunoSEQ multiplex PCR assay. TCRdb took this table from immuneACCESS and kept in-frame rearrangements with V and J called. Such tables lack part of the clones; where checked against another copy, unresolved V genes explain under half of the gap, and the rest is unexplained. Counted in this sample were some 150,000 clones; 85% to 95% of them appeared once. The ten largest clones take up about 12% of the sample. Sequencing was carried out using blood. This sequence was found in a man aged 35 to 55 in good health.

The nucleotides read TGTGCCAGCAGTTTGTACAGGGGGCCCCAGCATTTT. Protein translation: CASSLYRGPQHF. Here the chain combines TRBV28 and TRBJ1-5; the central 7 bases match TRBD1. The cysteine opens and the phenylalanine closes a CDR3 of 12 amino acids. The kept DNA is CDR3 alone, 36 bases in frame from the first base. CDR1 is given as MDHEN and CDR2 as SYDVKM, both from the germline V gene. Here V drops 3 bases and J drops 9 bases, and the junction holds 2 bases not matched to any gene.